Described below is a single T cell receptor beta chain sequence and its context. Clones were read by immunoSEQ multiplex PCR, and TCRdb kept only the in-frame ones, dropping some. The repertoire holds fewer than 300,000 clones, with 87% as singletons. CDR3 length: 15 amino acids. V was pared by 1 base and J by 4 bases, with 4 bases of the junction left unmatched. From germline, CDR1 is LGHDT and CDR2 YNNKEL (reference sequence). This specimen comes from a study of blood T cell repertoires in COVID-19. Turning to the study itself: The origin of the acute and convalescent COVID-19 samples was the United States, Italy and Spain.

Sequenced material: peripheral blood. The V gene is TRBV3-1 (or the pseudogene TRBV3-2), the J gene TRBJ1-2, with 9 nucleotides matching TRBD1. The clonotype originates from a woman in her thirties or forties who had recovered from COVID-19. The CDR3 loop is CASSQGTGAGYGYTF. The CDR3 nucleotides are TGTGCCAGCAGCCAAGGGACAGGGGCAGGCTATGGCTACACCTTC.